These T cell receptor beta chains were read from a single sample in a study of OX40 agonist ivuxolimab in advanced cancers. Produced via immunoSEQ multiplex PCR; TCRdb's table is partial and in-frame only. The data contain fewer than 95,000 clones, approximately 90% of them singletons. The sequencing used CD4+ or CD8+ T cells sorted from blood, collected in a trial of the OX40 agonist ivuxolimab. Source of these receptors: an adult with an advanced solid tumor such as melanoma, head and neck, liver or kidney cancer. CDR3s include the opening cysteine and the closing phenylalanine or tryptophan. D genes are given only for firm matches. Size is stated for part of the rows, as once, few or many counts, or as a class when the clone is expanded.

TRBD2	TRBV28	19	TRBJ2-7	.	TGTGCCAGCAGTTCACTCCGGGACCCCCGGACTAGCGGGAGTTACGAGCAGTACTTC	CASSSLRDPRTSGSYEQYF
.	TRBV7-9	14	TRBJ2-7	.	TGTGCCAGTTCAGGACAGAAGGGCTACCACGAGCAGTACTTC	CASSGQKGYHEQYF
.	TRBV30	14	TRBJ1-4	.	TGTGCCTGGAGTGTTTCGGTGGGGGGTGAAAAACTGTTTTTT	CAWSVSVGGEKLFF
.	TRBV9	14	TRBJ1-1	.	TGTGCCAGCAGCGTAGTGTCGGGGAACACTGAAGCTTTCTTT	CASSVVSGNTEAFF
.	TRBV18	13	TRBJ1-2	few	TGTGCCAGCTCACGTGGAGCTAACTATGGCTACACCTTC	CASSRGANYGYTF
TRBD2	TRBV27	15	TRBJ2-7	.	TGTGCCAGCAGCAAGGAGTGGGAGGGCCTGAGGGAGCAGTACTTC	CASSKEWEGLREQYF
.	TRBV7-9	12	TRBJ2-1	.	TGTGCCAGCAGCTCCAGGGTTCCTGAGCAGTTCTTC	CASSSRVPEQFF
.	TRBV2	18	TRBJ2-3	.	TGTGCCAGCTTTGGACTACAGCACTCGCCCAGCAGCACAGATACGCAGTATTTT	CASFGLQHSPSSTDTQYF
.	TRBV7-3	12	TRBJ2-1	.	TGTGCCAGCAGCTTCACAGACGGAGAGCAGTTCTTC	CASSFTDGEQFF
TRBD2	TRBV7-3	16	TRBJ2-1	.	TGTGCCAGCAGCCCGTCAGCGGGAGGGGCCGGCAATGAGCAGTTCTTC	CASSPSAGGAGNEQFF
.	TRBV4-1	12	TRBJ1-1	.	TGCGCCAGCAGTATAGGAGGGGTAGAGGCTTTCTTT	CASSIGGVEAFF
.	TRBV27	17	TRBJ1-2	.	TGTGCCAGCAGTTTAATCTATACAAGGGGTCTTAACTATGGCTACACCTTC	CASSLIYTRGLNYGYTF
.	TRBV30	13	TRBJ1-1	.	TGTGCCTGGAGTGTACTTGGGATCACTGAAGCTTTCTTT	CAWSVLGITEAFF
.	TRBV28	16	TRBJ1-5	.	TGTGCCAGCAGTTTACCGTGGGGGCGGGACAATCAGCCCCAGCATTTT	CASSLPWGRDNQPQHF
TRBD2	TRBV7-9	15	TRBJ2-1	.	TGTGCCAGCAGCTTAGGAAGGACAGTACTAGCGGGAGAGTTCTTC	CASSLGRTVLAGEFF
TRBD2	TRBV29-1	13	TRBJ2-1	.	TGCAGCGTTGGGGGAGGGATTAGGTATGAGCAGTTCTTC	CSVGGGIRYEQFF
.	TRBV9	14	TRBJ1-1	.	TGTGCCAGCAGCGTAGGGTCAGTCACTGCTGAAGCTTTCTTT	CASSVGSVTAEAFF
TRBD2	TRBV5-1	16	TRBJ2-2	.	TGCGCCAGCAGCTTGGTCCTAGCGGGAGGTACCGGGGAGCTGTTTTTT	CASSLVLAGGTGELFF
TRBD2	TRBV12-5	13	TRBJ2-1	.	TGTGCTAGTGGACTAGCGGAATACAATGAGCAGTTCTTC	CASGLAEYNEQFF
.	TRBV5-1	13	TRBJ2-5	few	TGCGCCAGCAGTGCCGTGCAGCAAGAGACCCAGTACTTC	CASSAVQQETQYF
.	TRBV21-1	18	TRBJ2-1	.	TGTGCCAGCAGCAAAGTGAGTGGAGCCCCCGGACCCTACAATGAGCAGTTCTTC	CASSKVSGAPGPYNEQFF
.	TRBV6-1	14	TRBJ2-3	.	TGTGCCAGCAAACGGATGGAGGCGGGGGATACGCAGTATTTT	CASKRMEAGDTQYF
TRBD1	TRBV27	14	TRBJ1-2	large	TGTGCCAGCAGTCCATCGGGGGACAGGGGTGGCTACACCTTC	CASSPSGDRGGYTF
.	TRBV27	14	TRBJ2-1	.	TGTGCCAGCAGTTCCTCCTCCTCCTACAATGAGCAGTTCTTC	CASSSSSSYNEQFF
TRBD2	TRBV2	15	TRBJ2-2	once	TGTGCCAGCATTGGCGGGAGAATTGGAACCGGGGAGCTGTTTTTT	CASIGGRIGTGELFF
.	TRBV5-6	14	TRBJ2-7	.	TGTGCCAGCAGCTTCGTGGGAGGCACCTACGAGCAGTACTTC	CASSFVGGTYEQYF
TRBD1	TRBV5-1	14	TRBJ2-7	once	TGCGCCAGCAGCACATCCGGGACAGGGGACGAGCAGTACTTC	CASSTSGTGDEQYF
.	TRBV27	12	TRBJ2-1	.	TGTGCCAGCAGTTCTGAAGATAATGAGCAGTTCTTC	CASSSEDNEQFF
.	TRBV15	15	TRBJ2-7	.	TGTGCCACCAGCAGTCGTAGGTCTTTGGTCGACGAGCAGTACTTC	CATSSRRSLVDEQYF
TRBD2	TRBV5-1	14	TRBJ2-7	.	TGCGCCAGCAGCGCGACTAGCGGGCAGTCCGAGCAGTACTTC	CASSATSGQSEQYF
TRBD2	TRBV4-1	15	TRBJ2-7	.	TGCGCCAGCAGCCAAGAACTAGCGGATGCGGACGAGCAGTACTTC	CASSQELADADEQYF
.	TRBV29-1	12	TRBJ2-1	.	TGCAGCGTTGAGGGGGCGTTAGATGAGCAGTTCTTC	CSVEGALDEQFF
TRBD2	TRBV6-1	18	TRBJ2-7	few	TGTGCCAGCAGTGAAGCGCTAGCGGGAGTAATGAGGGGCTACGAGCAGTACTTC	CASSEALAGVMRGYEQYF
.	TRBV6-1	13	TRBJ2-1	.	TGTGCCAGCAATTTCGGAACCTACAATGAGCAGTTCTTC	CASNFGTYNEQFF
.	TRBV28	18	TRBJ2-7	.	TGTGCCAGCATCCCCGACAGGGAGCCTAGCGCCACGTCCTACGAGCAGTACTTC	CASIPDREPSATSYEQYF
.	TRBV7-3	14	TRBJ1-4	.	TGTGCCAGCAGCTTAGCCGGCCGGGAGGAAAAACTGTTTTTT	CASSLAGREEKLFF
.	TRBV7-3	15	TRBJ2-5	.	TGTGCCAGCAGCGCCTCTCTCGCGGCTGAAGAGACCCAGTACTTC	CASSASLAAEETQYF
TRBD2	TRBV7-9	18	TRBJ2-7	few	TGTGCCAGCAGCTTAGCTACGGGACTAGCGGCTAGCTCCTACGAGCAGTACTTC	CASSLATGLAASSYEQYF
.	TRBV6-5	13	TRBJ2-7	.	TGTGCCAGCAGTTACTCCCCGGACTACGAGCAGTACTTC	CASSYSPDYEQYF
TRBD1	TRBV6-5	15	TRBJ1-2	.	TGTGCCAGCAGTCGACCGGGACAGCCAAGGGATGGCTACACCTTC	CASSRPGQPRDGYTF
.	TRBV19	13	TRBJ2-7	.	TGTGCCAGTAGTTCAGGGGGGGCCTACGAGCAGTACTTC	CASSSGGAYEQYF
.	TRBV18	13	TRBJ2-1	.	TGTGCCAGCTCCCGTGGGCGGGAAAGTGAGCAGTTCTTC	CASSRGRESEQFF
.	TRBV27	14	TRBJ1-1	once	TGTGCCAGCAGTTTAGGGGGACTGAACACTGAAGCTTTCTTT	CASSLGGLNTEAFF
.	TRBV6-5	16	TRBJ2-7	.	TGTGCCAGCAGTTCCACACGAGACAGGATCTCTTACGAGCAGTACTTC	CASSSTRDRISYEQYF